Below, one T cell receptor (beta chain) is given with its context. The antigen it binds to is not known. No qualities accompany the bases; no much larger clone lies one base away. The receptor library was made with the immunoSEQ multiplex PCR assay. For the multiplex PCR, a mixture combining 60 forward primers for TCR Vbeta segments and 13 reverse primers for TCR Jbeta segments was used. Amplification of the CDR3 region of rearranged TCR beta genes was performed with a multiplex PCR assay on genomic DNA. The Illumina HiSeq System was used to sequence the amplified TCR beta libraries as 87-base-pair reads. From the authors' description of their analysis: In a later analysis, tens of millions of unique TCR beta chains were counted across the roughly 610 repertoires, and around 10 million of these chains were shared by at least two donors. To remove PCR and sequencing errors, raw reads were error-corrected and collapsed into unique sequences using a nearest-neighbor algorithm that merged closely related sequences. To assign V, D and J gene segments, CDR3 sequences were aligned to IMGT reference sequences. Each retained sequence needed at least a six-nucleotide match to both a V gene segment and a J gene segment. A rearrangement counted as productive if the CDR3 had no stop codons and remained in frame with V and J, and every other rearrangement counted as non-productive. CDR3 was defined by IMGT convention, running from the second conserved V-encoded cysteine to the conserved J-encoded phenylalanine. In an earlier analysis of 500 to 650 of the donors, sequences lacking an unambiguous match to a single V gene segment were excluded. An earlier analysis of 587 of the donors classified V segments as functional when productive rearrangements were above 56.7% and as segregating when the standard deviation between donors was above 5%. To diagnose cytomegalovirus status from the catalog of TCR beta chain sequences, a statistical classification framework was built. A later analysis assigned V and J genes by comparing TCR nucleotide sequences with IMGT/GENE-DB human TR gene sequences. In a later analysis, CDR3 sequences and most-parsimonious VDJ recombination scenarios were assigned using the TCRdist pipeline. A later analysis defined each TCR beta chain by its CDR3 amino acid sequence plus V-gene family, and excluded reads lacking a unique V-gene family. A later analysis removed over 500 highly shared, low-generation-probability nucleotide sequences to deal with suspected cross-contamination and a sequencing artifact. In a later analysis, a clonal expansion index was calculated for each public chain from normalized within-repertoire ranks of inferred template counts. Generation probabilities in a later analysis came from a VDJ recombination model fitted to out-of-frame rearrangements, and those results were checked against IGoR. Hypergeometric tests were used in a later analysis to score TCR-TCR, TCR-HLA and TCR-CMV co-occurrence, with a repertoire-size bias correction applied to the TCR pairs. In a later analysis, false discovery rates were estimated by permuting HLA or CMV assignments 20 times. In a later analysis, co-occurring TCRs were grouped using DBSCAN, with TCRdist sequence similarity added in when clustering inside HLA-allele-positive subsets. For co-occurrence clustering, repertoires with fewer than 30,000 or more than 120,000 public chains were excluded, along with 5 or 6 repertoires with anomalous nucleotide sharing. In TCRdb, the immuneACCESS table is reduced to in-frame sequences with V and J assigned. These tables do not hold every clone; where another copy was compared, an unresolved V gene accounts for under half, and the others remain unexplained. V, J and clone size are taken as reported in that table, and D and trimming were inferred from the DNA itself. The sample table contains more than 150,000 clones; only one count was recorded for around 80% of them. The ten largest clones take up approximately 2% of the sample.

The data derive from a study of cytomegalovirus exposure and HLA in healthy donors (TCRdb year 2017). For context, the study as a whole: According to an earlier analysis of several hundred of the donors, some 170 million T cells yielded 117 million unique TCR beta sequences and about 300 Gb of sequence data. An early release that covered about 600 HLA-typed donors contained approximately 300 gigabases of sequencing data and 80 million or so unique TCR sequences. Among the roughly 400 genotyped donors, 81% belonged to the genetic ancestry cluster associated with self-reported Caucasian donors. The aim of the study was to test whether cataloging public T cell receptors could identify signatures of past pathogen exposure. The T cell repertoires of around 730 subjects were profiled by immunosequencing and related to cytomegalovirus serostatus. Besides the first cohort of around 670 subjects, a separate validation cohort made up of over 95 different subjects was used. High-throughput TCR immunosequencing, statistical association of individual TCRs with disease status, and machine learning were combined to predict cytomegalovirus infection status. A later analysis re-examined previously published TCR beta repertoires from hundreds of donors and added high-resolution HLA genotyping to investigate patterns of TCR occurrence. In the later analysis, no new phenotypic data were used to find candidate immune exposures; instead, reliance was placed on TCR beta sequences and their occurrence across donors. In an earlier analysis of 587 of the donors, high-throughput TCR beta sequencing was used to judge whether each TCR beta V gene segment behaved as functional or pseudogenic. Donor age, sex, ethnicity and CMV serostatus were compiled together with the repertoire data. In a later genetic analysis, genome-wide SNP genotypes for about 55% of the roughly 700 donors were used, and that subset was treated as a discovery cohort. All discovery cohort repertoires had been generated on a single sequencing platform. Class I and class II HLA loci were covered by the typing at four-digit resolution. Typing coverage varied by locus: about 620-630 donors for A, B, C, DRB1 and DQB1; roughly 560 for DQA1; around 570 for DPA1; roughly 450 for DPB1. A few DR-DQ haplotypes were treated as single units for association and clustering because of strong linkage in the cohort. Among about 400 genotyped donors of the cohort, an average of about 220,000 unique TCR beta nucleotide sequences was sequenced per donor, of which about 19% were non-productive.

CDR3 length: 14 amino acids, cysteine to phenylalanine. CDR3 DNA only is kept here, 42 bases in frame from base 1. Looking up the germline V gene yields CDR1 MNHEY and CDR2 SVGAGI. Here V drops 5 bases and J drops 1 base, and the junction holds 4 bases not matched to any gene. The cohort was made up of 650 to 700 healthy bone marrow donors. All cohort members were sampled while nominally healthy, although unrecorded immune exposures were likely present. The donor was CMV seronegative and was included in the group of several hundred seronegative cohort members. A peripheral blood sample was collected from each donor, and TCR beta sequencing was performed on peripheral blood mononuclear cells. Genomic DNA was extracted from the blood cell samples with the Qiagen DNeasy Blood Extraction Kit. Results the study describes overall, beyond this receptor: Most CMV-associated TCR beta chains appeared to be HLA-restricted in a later analysis, and the HLA associations seemed to be driven largely by CMV exposure. A cluster of highly shared sequence variants was judged likely to represent a technical artifact of the sequencing pipeline. Seventeen rarely observed V segments, including chromosome 9 orphons, were excluded from the earlier analysis of approximately 500 of the donors because counts were too low. In a later analysis, TCR association rates were found to vary across HLA loci, with the most associated TCRs seen for DRB1 alleles and the fewest for HLA-C alleles. It was suggested by the authors that the approach could potentially be generalized to other disease states and immunological phenotypes. In a later analysis, HLA-associated TCR beta chains were found to be more clonally expanded and to have lower generation probabilities than equally common non-associated chains. Because HLA typing was unavailable for some donors at each locus, only the typed subset was used in association tests. The cohort was sequenced for TCR beta chains only, and without alpha or paired-chain data the features that could be detected were limited. In an earlier analysis of approximately 590 of the donors, most TCR beta V segments appeared in productive rearrangements about 87% or about 30% of the time, broadly matching IMGT annotations. Specific HLA alleles were associated with around 18,000 TCR beta sequences at a false discovery rate of 0.05 in a later analysis. Several of the top co-occurrence clusters appeared to be linked to parvovirus B19, influenza, CMV and Epstein-Barr virus, according to a later analysis. The study gave a list of under 200 TCR beta chains associated with cytomegalovirus. For the cohort, immune exposure information was limited to CMV serostatus. Across donors, most TCR sequences were observed very rarely, whereas some public TCRs were present in many individuals. When HLA alleles, especially DR and DQ, strongly co-occurred, TCR associations were difficult to assign to individual alleles. The classifier was reported to diagnose cytomegalovirus status with high specificity and sensitivity in both the original and validation cohorts. A further reported finding was that TCR beta sequences accurately predicted the HLA-A and HLA-B alleles for most subjects in the first cohort. According to a later genetic analysis, donors in an Asian-associated ancestry cluster had fewer N-insertions in productive TCRs than the approximately 670-donor mean. The presence/absence analyses assumed that sequencing depth was roughly uniform across donors, and that assumption may not be true. An association between a missense DCLRE1C variant and V-gene and J-gene trimming of TCR beta chains was found in a later genetic analysis and replicated in an independent cohort. Linkage disequilibrium might explain the correlated functional status among segregating V segments, but an unknown experimental factor could not be ruled out. Some IMGT-functional V segments, including TRBV6-2 and TRBV6-3, could not be told apart with the 87-base-pair reads, so those segments were excluded. In vitro tests confirmed that a few of the cytomegalovirus-associated TCR beta chains recognize cytomegalovirus antigens.

The TCR sequence derives from a woman aged 30 to 39 in good health and CMV-seronegative. The chain is assembled from TRBV6-5 and TRBJ1-1, with 7 bases in between that match TRBD1. Sample: PBMCs. The nucleotide sequence is TGTGCCAGCAGTGTAGGACAGGAGAACACTGAAGCTTTCTTT. This translates into CASSVGQENTEAFF.